The clone carrying this TCR beta chain has only one observation. This entry belongs to a study of control samples from healthy donors and cancer patients. The CDR3 is 14 residues long. Germline V CDR1 and CDR2: MNHEY, SVGAGI. The V segment lost 9 bases and the J segment 3 bases; nucleotides outside the gene matches: 6. Clones were sequenced by immunoSEQ multiplex PCR, and TCRdb holds only the in-frame ones, with some missing. The sample carries over 50,000 clones, over 70% recorded once. The sequenced sample consisted of blood. The chain uses TRBV6-5 and TRBJ2-3, with TRBD2 matching 10 bases. This sequence originates from an older man in good health. The CDR3 sequence: CASYSGGRTDTQYF. CDR3 nucleotides: TGTGCCAGTTATAGCGGGGGGCGGACAGATACGCAGTATTTT.